This T cell receptor (beta chain) is drawn from a study of cytomegalovirus exposure and HLA in healthy donors. V lost 8 bases and J lost 4, with 10 bases in between. Germline lookup yields CDR1 MNHEY and CDR2 SMNVEV (reference sequence). This CDR3 contains 12 residues. Researchers ran the PCR with 60 Vbeta and 13 Jbeta primers. TCRdb keeps only in-frame clones here, not all; method: immunoSEQ multiplex PCR. The sample yields some 99,000 clones, around 86% seen once. The sequencing sample was made of PBMCs. The chain joins TRBV27 to TRBJ2-3, with D possibly matching TRBD2 (5 bases). This TCR was recovered from a woman aged 25-40 years in good health and CMV-seronegative. CDR3 DNA sequence: TGTGCCAGCCCGGGAAGGCCAGATACGCAGTATTTT. Translating gives CASPGRPDTQYF.